This paragraph covers one T cell receptor (beta chain) sequence. The sample is drawn from a study of blood T cell repertoires in COVID-19. There are 13 residues in the CDR3. V lost 4 bases and J lost 7, with 10 bases in between. The study recruited people aged roughly 18 to 100 years across about two dozen US areas. Within 2 weeks of study entry, exposed participants had contacted a PCR-confirmed or clinician-diagnosed COVID-19 case. Authors' methods: Reference gene primers were amplified, and this amplification served to estimate nucleated cell counts. Assay used: immunoSEQ multiplex PCR; TCRdb lists only in-frame clones, some missing. D and trimming were read from the DNA, whereas the V and J calls and clone size are those reported in that table. The table shows under 450,000 clones, with just over 90% occurring only once.

The source of this sequence is a woman aged 40 to 50 who had been exposed to COVID-19. The V and J genes are TRBV12-3 or TRBV12-4 and TRBJ2-2, with a tentative D call TRBD2 (5 bases). Sequencing was done on a sample of PBMCs or T cells enriched from blood (not recorded which). CDR3 sequence (DNA): TGTGCCAGCAGTTCGCGGGTTGGCGGGGAGCTGTTTTTT. It encodes CASSSRVGGELFF.